This is a list of T cell receptor beta chains from one sample in a study of neurological immune-mediated disorders. TCRdb processed the 5' RACE reads anew with MiXCR; each CDR3 protein has one entry. The sample includes tens of thousands of distinct CDR3 sequences, more than 6.5% seen only once; the top ten take roughly 4.3%. Sequencing was done on a sample of PBMCs. The receptor source for this set is a woman aged 40 to 50 in good health. Each CDR3 is given with its conserved first and last residue. The D gene is left open where the match is weak. Only some rows state a clone size, as once, few, many or a class for expanded clones.

TRBD1	many	TRBJ2-7	15	TRBV5-5	CASSAGTGSTYEQYF	TGTGCCAGCAGCGCTGGGACAGGGAGCACCTACGAGCAGTACTTC
TRBD2	many	TRBJ2-4	15	TRBV28	CASSLALTSGGVLDF	TGTGCCAGCAGTTTAGCGCTGACTAGCGGGGGGGTGTTGGACTTC
.	many	TRBJ1-5	13	TRBV5-5	CASSLTGDQPQHF	TGTGCCAGCAGCTTGACAGGCGATCAGCCCCAGCATTTT
.	few	TRBJ2-5	14	TRBV7-9	CTSSLTGTKETQYF	TGTACCAGTAGCTTAACCGGGACAAAAGAGACCCAGTACTTC
.	many	TRBJ2-5	14	TRBV12-3/TRBV12-4	CASSLAWGRETQYF	TGTGCCAGCAGTTTAGCGTGGGGGAGGGAGACCCAGTACTTC
TRBD1	.	TRBJ1-1	16	TRBV5-5	CASSPLRDRLNTEAFF	TGTGCCAGCAGTCCCCTCCGGGACAGGCTGAACACTGAAGCTTTCTTT
.	many	TRBJ1-1	14	TRBV5-1	CASSLLVMNTEAFF	TGCGCCAGCAGCTTGCTGGTTATGAACACTGAAGCTTTCTTT
.	many	TRBJ1-6	16	TRBV6-5	CASSYSTGAQNSPLHF	TGTGCCAGCAGTTACTCGACGGGGGCGCAGAATTCACCCCTCCACTTT
TRBD1	many	TRBJ2-3	17	TRBV28	CASSLYYRDRNTDTQYF	TGTGCCAGCAGTTTATATTACCGGGACAGGAACACAGATACGCAGTATTTT
.	many	TRBJ1-1	13	TRBV28	CASSSHQNTEAFF	TGTGCCAGCAGCTCACACCAGAACACTGAAGCTTTCTTT
.	many	TRBJ2-5	12	TRBV28	CATTWRGETQYF	TGTGCCACCACCTGGCGGGGAGAGACCCAGTACTTC